These 25 T cell receptor beta chains originate from one sample sequenced in a study of blood T cell repertoires in COVID-19. Clones were read by immunoSEQ multiplex PCR, and TCRdb kept only the in-frame ones, dropping some. Among 75,000 to 90,000 clones listed, approximately 80% were seen once. Sequencing was carried out using peripheral blood. Receptors originate from a woman in her 70s with acute or convalescent COVID-19.

This clone showed up just a few times. The V gene is TRBV3-1 (or the pseudogene TRBV3-2), the J gene TRBJ1-6, with 7 bases identical to TRBD1. After removal of 0 bases from V and 10 bases from J, the junction contained 12 bases not matched to a gene. The CDR3 has 17 residues. From germline, CDR1 is LGHDT and CDR2 YNNKEL (reference sequence). CDR3 residues: CASSQEMTGYRKSPLHF. CDR3 nucleotides: TGTGCCAGCAGCCAAGAGATGACAGGGTACCGAAAGTCACCCCTCCACTTT.

The chain couples TRBV9 to TRBJ1-1; D is undetermined. The ends were cut back, 0 bases at V and 0 bases at J, with 9 bases in the middle. CDR3 size: 15 residues. The germline gives CDR1 SGDLS, CDR2 YYNGEE. The CDR3 DNA reads TGTGCCAGCAGCGTAGAACACACTATGAACACTGAAGCTTTCTTT. This codes for CASSVEHTMNTEAFF.

The chain combines TRBV6-5 with TRBJ1-5; 7 nucleotides line up with TRBD1. The V and J ends lost 0 bases and 5 bases, in that order; junction bases with no gene match: 4. Looked up from germline, CDR1 is MNHEY and CDR2 is SVGAGI. The CDR3 totals 15 residues. CDR3: CASSYSTTGDQPQHF. In DNA form, the CDR3 reads TGTGCCAGCAGTTACTCGACAACAGGGGATCAGCCCCAGCATTTT.

This chain uses TRBV5-4 with TRBJ1-4; perhaps TRBD1 as D (5 bases). With 4 bases removed from V and 8 bases from J, the gap between germline ends came to 18 bases. The germline V gene encodes CDR1 SGHNT and CDR2 YYREEE (reference sequence). This CDR3 contains 15 residues. The CDR3 DNA follows: TGTGCCAGCAGCCTCCAGGGAAGGGATAACGAAAAACTGTTTTTT. The encoded protein is CASSLQGRDNEKLFF.

This chain uses TRBV27 with TRBJ2-1; 10 nucleotides line up with TRBD2. Trimming cost V 6 bases and J 6 bases; bases outside gene matches: 2. The CDR3 covers 13 residues. Germline V CDR1 and CDR2: MNHEY, SMNVEV (reference sequence). The CDR3 nucleotides are TGTGCCAGCAGGCTAGCGGGGGCCAATGAGCAGTTCTTC. Translation: CASRLAGANEQFF.

This chain links TRBV3-1 (or the pseudogene TRBV3-2) with TRBJ1-2; a possible D gene is TRBD1 (5 bases). The CDR3 loop spans 15 amino acids. CDR1 and CDR2 from the germline V gene are LGHDT and YNNKEL (reference sequence). Between the trimmed V and J ends, which lost 1 base and 4 bases, there was a span of 13 bases. The chain's CDR3 is CASSQVPGEAYGYTF. The DNA of the CDR3 is TGTGCCAGCAGCCAAGTGCCGGGGGAGGCCTATGGCTACACCTTC.

V usage is TRBV19 and J usage is TRBJ1-2; D is perhaps TRBD1 (6 bases). Germline CDR1 LNHDA, CDR2 SQIVND (reference sequence). V was clipped by 4 bases and J by 4 bases, with 7 bases between them. The length of the CDR3 is 12 residues. As DNA, the CDR3 is TGTGCCAGTAGTAGGGACATCTATGGCTACACCTTC. Its protein is CASSRDIYGYTF. The complete variable domain, with remaining parts taken from reference TRBV19 and TRBJ1-2, reads DGGITQSPKYLFRKEGQNVTLSCEQNLNHDAMYWYRQDPGQGLRLIYYSQIVNDFQKGDIAEGYSVSREKKESFPLTVTSAQKNPTAFYLCASSRDIYGYTFGSGTRLTVV.

The chain carries TRBV18 and TRBJ2-5; 12 nucleotides align to TRBD1. The CDR3 covers 16 residues. With V trimmed by 3 bases and J by 2 bases, 4 bases remained unmatched. Germline values: CDR1 KGHSH, CDR2 LQKENI. This CDR3 is CASSPGTGGLQETQYF. CDR3 nucleotides: TGTGCCAGCTCACCTGGGACAGGGGGCTTACAAGAGACCCAGTACTTC. Variable domain in full (rest from reference TRBV18 and TRBJ2-5): NAGVMQNPRHLVRRRGQEARLRCSPMKGHSHVYWYRQLPEEGLKFMVYLQKENIIDESGMPKERFSAEFPKEGPSILRIQQVVRGDSAAYFCASSPGTGGLQETQYFGPGTRLLVL.

The V and J genes are TRBV4-1 and TRBJ2-2, with 14 bases identical to TRBD2. The CDR3 is 16 residues long. Germline values: CDR1 MGHRA, CDR2 YSYEKL. The J segment lost 6 bases and the V segment lost 5 bases, leaving 5 bases of the junction unmatched. This chain's CDR3 is CASSSRLAGGPGELFF. The CDR3 bases are TGCGCCAGCAGCTCTCGACTAGCGGGGGGGCCCGGGGAGCTGTTTTTT.

The V and J genes are TRBV5-1 and TRBJ2-2, with D perhaps matching TRBD2 (7 bases). The germline V and J ends were trimmed by 5 bases and 4 bases, with 15 bases remaining between them. Germline V gene sequence: CDR1 SGHRS, CDR2 YFSETQ. This CDR3 is built from 15 residues. CDR3 bases: TGCGCCAGCAGGGCGGGGGCACCAGGCACCGGGGAGCTGTTTTTT. Amino acid sequence: CASRAGAPGTGELFF.

The rearrangement uses TRBV13 and TRBJ2-3; 10 bases are a match to TRBD2. From germline, CDR1 is PRHDT and CDR2 FYEKMQ (reference sequence). This CDR3 spans 16 amino acids. Trimming cost V 5 bases and J 2 bases; bases outside gene matches: 7. In DNA, the CDR3 is TGTGCCAGCAGCGTCAGGACTAGCGGATCCACAGATACGCAGTATTTT. It codes for CASSVRTSGSTDTQYF.

J is TRBJ2-7 and V is TRBV5-4; TRBD1 aligns across 7 bases. V lost 0 bases to trimming and J lost 8 bases; unmatched junction nucleotides: 11. The CDR3 totals 15 residues. CDR1 is SGHNT, CDR2 YYREEE, per germline (reference sequence). CDR3 in DNA: TGTGCCAGCAGCTTGGGGGACAGCTACGAGGATCAGCAGTACTTC. Translating gives CASSLGDSYEDQQYF. Filled out from reference TRBV5-4 and TRBJ2-7, the complete variable domain reads ETGVTQSPTHLIKTRGQQVTLRCSSQSGHNTVSWYQQALGQGPQFIFQYYREEENGRGNFPPRFSGLQFPNYSSELNVNALELDDSALYLCASSLGDSYEDQQYFGPGTRLTVT.

The chain links TRBV4-3 to TRBJ1-6; TRBD1 agrees at 9 bases. CDR1 LGHNA and CDR2 YSLEER come from the germline V gene. The CDR3 length is 15 residues. The V segment lost 5 bases and the J segment 8 bases; nucleotides outside the gene matches: 7. The CDR3 region has the DNA TGCGCCAGCAGCTCCCGACAGGGGGAATATTCACCCCTCCACTTT. It yields the protein CASSSRQGEYSPLHF.

The chain recombines TRBV5-6 with TRBJ1-2, with D unclear. Trimming pared 6 bases from V and 6 bases from J, leaving 15 bases between. The CDR3 spans 13 residues. Germline V gene lookup returns CDR1 SGHDT and CDR2 YYEEEE. CDR3 in amino acids: CASILRRVNGYTF. In nucleotides, the CDR3 is TGTGCCAGCATCCTACGGAGGGTTAATGGCTACACCTTC.

For the CDR3, the DNA is TGTGCCAGCAGCTTACCCGGGACAGGGCAGGCAGATACGCAGTATTTT. It specifies CASSLPGTGQADTQYF. The V and J genes are TRBV7-9 and TRBJ2-3, with 9 bases matching TRBD1. After removal of 2 bases from V and 4 bases from J, the junction contained 7 bases not matched to a gene. This CDR3 contains 16 residues. Germline V gene data show CDR1 as SEHNR and CDR2 as FQNEAQ (reference sequence).

CDR3 residues: CASSQKSGEGRTGELFF. In DNA form, the CDR3 reads TGTGCCAGCAGCCAGAAATCAGGGGAAGGTAGGACCGGGGAGCTGTTTTTT. The genes are TRBV4-2 and TRBJ2-2; weak D call: TRBD1 (6 bases). With 3 bases removed from V and 5 bases from J, the gap between germline ends came to 19 bases. The germline V gene has CDR1 LGHNA and CDR2 YNFKEQ. The length of the CDR3 is 17 residues.

This chain connects TRBV7-2 to TRBJ1-2; maybe TRBD1 (5 bases). There are 14 residues in the CDR3. Trimming took off 1 base at V and 8 bases at J, with 14 bases between the two ends. The germline V gene has CDR1 SGHTA and CDR2 FQGNSA. Written as DNA, the CDR3 is TGTGCCAGCAGCTTAGGCTGGCAGGGCCGGGGCTACACCTTC. Protein: CASSLGWQGRGYTF.

The CDR3 DNA follows: TGCGCCAGCAGCTCTGGCCGGGACAGGGGAGGCTACACCTTC. This codes for CASSSGRDRGGYTF. This rearrangement joins TRBV5-1 to TRBJ1-2; TRBD1 aligns across 10 bases. The junction had 7 bases not matched to a gene; V was cut back by 3 bases and J by 8 bases. From germline, CDR1 is SGHRS and CDR2 YFSETQ. The CDR3 spans 14 residues.

The rearrangement joins TRBV7-3 to TRBJ2-1; possible D gene TRBD2, 6 bases. CDR3 length: 13 amino acids. The germline gives CDR1 SGHTA, CDR2 FQGTGA. V shed 5 bases and J shed 6 bases, with 11 bases lying between them. The CDR3 bases are TGTGCCAGCAGCCCCCGGCGGGGCAATGAGCAGTTCTTC. Amino acid sequence: CASSPRRGNEQFF.

The chain employs TRBV7-9 and TRBJ2-1; 8 bases agree with TRBD1. With 2 bases clipped from V and 2 bases from J, the junction kept 2 bases outside the gene matches. The V gene's germline CDR1 is SEHNR and CDR2 FQNEAQ (reference sequence). The CDR3 runs to 15 residues. CDR3 sequence (DNA): TGTGCCAGCAGCTTACAGGGGGCGACCTACAATGAGCAGTTCTTC. Translation: CASSLQGATYNEQFF. The whole variable domain, filled in from reference TRBV7-9 and TRBJ2-1, reads DTGVSQNPRHKITKRGQNVTFRCDPISEHNRLYWYRQTLGQGPEFLTYFQNEAQLEKSRLLSDRFSAERPKGSFSTLEIQRTEQGDSAMYLCASSLQGATYNEQFFGPGTRLTVL.

The V call is TRBV2, the J call TRBJ1-1; D remains unclear. Germline V gene data show CDR1 as SNHLY and CDR2 as FYNNEI. V dropped 7 bases and J dropped 3 bases, with 15 bases sitting between them. The CDR3 is 14 residues long. The DNA for the CDR3 is TGTGCCAGCAACGACCCTCGGCGGGACACTGAAGCTTTCTTT. Residues: CASNDPRRDTEAFF.

This clone was recorded only once. The chain joins TRBV7-3 to TRBJ1-1, with a tentative D call TRBD1 (6 bases). The ends were cut back, 2 bases at V and 4 bases at J, with 11 bases in the middle. The CDR3 length is 14 residues. Germline CDR1 and CDR2: SGHTA and FQGTGA. The CDR3 here is CASSLEQGTTEAFF. DNA of the CDR3: TGTGCCAGCAGCTTAGAACAGGGAACCACTGAAGCTTTCTTT.

This clone came up once. The chain employs TRBV6-5 and TRBJ2-1, with D possibly being TRBD2 (6 bases). CDR3 length equals 14 residues. Germline CDR1 is MNHEY and CDR2 is SVGAGI. Trimming left V 6 bases short and J 6 bases short, with 15 bases between. CDR3 DNA: TGTGCCAGCAGGTTGGGACTTCCTACCAATGAGCAGTTCTTC. This encodes CASRLGLPTNEQFF.

A single count supports this clone. This chain uses TRBV29-1 with TRBJ2-7; 7 nucleotides line up with TRBD1. Germline lookup yields CDR1 SQVTM and CDR2 ANQGSEA. The ends lost 5 bases at V and 2 bases at J; junction bases unmatched: 9. The CDR3 runs to 14 residues. CDR3 region: CSVQLSTGAYEQYF. The DNA of the CDR3 is TGCAGCGTTCAACTTAGCACAGGGGCCTACGAGCAGTACTTC.

This chain joins TRBV7-3 and TRBJ2-1; maybe TRBD1 (6 bases). Germline CDR1 SGHTA, CDR2 FQGTGA. Trimming stripped 2 bases from V and 4 bases from J, with 24 bases between. The CDR3 covers 19 residues. The DNA of the CDR3 is TGTGCCAGCAGCTTATACCCCGCCGGGACAACTAGAAAATACAATGAGCAGTTCTTC. It codes for CASSLYPAGTTRKYNEQFF.